These 26 T cell receptor beta chains originate from one sample sequenced in a study of high-grade serous ovarian cancer treatment subgroups. The method was immunoSEQ multiplex PCR; TCRdb's version includes in-frame clones alone and lacks a portion of them. This table holds about 6,800 clones, 75% to 85% found once. Tumor samples were obtained before definitive surgery or chemotherapy. The specimen sequenced was tumor tissue. These TCRs come from a human donor with high-grade serous ovarian cancer.

This sequence joins TRBV5-4 and TRBJ2-1, with a tentative D call TRBD2 (6 bases). The CDR3 loop spans 17 amino acids. V shed 4 bases and J shed 12 bases, with 29 bases lying between them. Germline assignment: CDR1 SGHNT and CDR2 YYREEE (reference sequence). In DNA, the CDR3 is TGTGCCAGCAGCCAACCCGGGAAACTAGCTGGGTCTCGAAGGCAGTTCTTC. Translating it yields CASSQPGKLAGSRRQFF.

V gene TRBV7-2 combines with J gene TRBJ2-7, with 8 bases fitting TRBD1. The V segment lost 2 bases and the J segment 2 bases; nucleotides outside the gene matches: 5. CDR3 length equals 15 residues. Per the germline V gene, CDR1 is SGHTA and CDR2 is FQGNSA. The CDR3 region has the DNA TGTGCCAGCAGCTTAAACCCAGGGGGCGCCTACGAGCAGTACTTC. Protein sequence: CASSLNPGGAYEQYF.

The DNA for the CDR3 is TGTGCCAGCAGTTTTACAGGGGGCGTCTATGGCTACACCTTC. Amino acids: CASSFTGGVYGYTF. The genes are TRBV28 and TRBJ1-2; the match to TRBD1 covers 9 bases. The CDR3 is 14 residues long. Germline V gene sequence: CDR1 MDHEN, CDR2 SYDVKM. After removal of 3 bases from V and 4 bases from J, the junction contained 3 bases not matched to a gene.

The V and J genes are TRBV11-3 and TRBJ2-2, with 7 bases that match TRBD2. CDR1 and CDR2 (germline): SGHNT, YENEEA. The junction had 6 bases not matched to a gene; V was cut back by 1 base and J by 4 bases. The CDR3 has 16 amino acids. The CDR3 DNA reads TGTGCCAGCAGCTTAGTGGCGGGAGCGGGCACCGGGGAGCTGTTTTTT. It codes for CASSLVAGAGTGELFF.

The V call is TRBV4-3, the J call TRBJ1-2; tentatively, D is TRBD1 (6 bases). Germline CDR1 LGHNA, CDR2 YSLEER. This CDR3 comprises 15 residues. Deletions cut 1 base from V and 5 bases from J, with 14 bases between. The CDR3 loop is CASSQATSGDYGYTF. In DNA form, the CDR3 reads TGCGCCAGCAGCCAAGCAACTTCAGGGGATTATGGCTACACCTTC.

This clone was counted a single time. The genes are TRBV28 and TRBJ2-1; 7 bases are a match to TRBD2. V shed 10 bases, J shed 3 bases, and the junction held 6 bases outside the gene matches. The CDR3 runs to 13 residues. Germline assignment: CDR1 MDHEN and CDR2 SYDVKM. CDR3 in DNA: TGTGCCACCCGGGGAGGGAGCTACAATGAGCAGTTCTTC. Translated, it gives CATRGGSYNEQFF. Looking up the rest from reference TRBV28 and TRBJ2-1 gives the full variable domain: DVKVTQSSRYLVKRTGEKVFLECVQDMDHENMFWYRQDPGLGLRLIYFSYDVKMKEKGDIPEGYSVSREKKERFSLILESASTNQTSMYLCATRGGSYNEQFFGPGTRLTVL.

This chain connects TRBV9 to TRBJ2-7, with 7 bases matching TRBD2. CDR1 and CDR2 (germline): SGDLS, YYNGEE. The CDR3 totals 15 residues. V gave up 0 bases and J gave up 4 bases; unmatched junction bases: 7. The CDR3 protein is CASSVGGGGNYEQYF. The CDR3 DNA sequence: TGTGCCAGCAGCGTAGGGGGCGGGGGTAATTACGAGCAGTACTTC.

This clone has a single count. The chain recombines TRBV5-1 with TRBJ2-3; perhaps TRBD2 as D (5 bases). The germline V and J ends were trimmed by 0 bases and 0 bases, with 11 bases remaining between them. The CDR3 length is 16 residues. Germline values: CDR1 SGHRS, CDR2 YFSETQ. Written as DNA, the CDR3 is TGCGCCAGCAGCTTGGCCGGTGGCGGGAGCACAGATACGCAGTATTTT. Residues: CASSLAGGGSTDTQYF.

CDR3 sequence: CAISFSDGYYGYTF. The CDR3, as DNA: TGTGCCATCAGTTTCTCGGACGGCTACTATGGCTACACCTTC. The chain employs TRBV10-3 and TRBJ1-2, with D unclear. The germline V gene encodes CDR1 ENHRY and CDR2 SYGVKD. The CDR3 covers 14 residues. Deletions cut 5 bases from V and 3 bases from J, with 13 bases between.

Comment on this clone: Other DNA sequences of this sample code for an identical CDR3. The chain links TRBV6-1 to TRBJ2-2; no clear D gene. This CDR3 comprises 12 residues. V was shortened by 8 bases and J by 5 bases, with 9 bases between the two germline ends. Germline loops: CDR1 MNHNS, CDR2 SASEGT. In DNA, the CDR3 is TGTGCCAGCTCCCGTACGACCGGGGAGCTGTTTTTT. Amino acids: CASSRTTGELFF.

The chain recombines TRBV6-6 with TRBJ2-7; 12 nucleotides align to TRBD2. Looked up from germline, CDR1 is MNHNY and CDR2 is SVGAGI (reference sequence). The ends lost 4 bases at V and 2 bases at J; junction bases unmatched: 3. The CDR3 has 15 amino acids. CDR3 coding DNA: TGTGCCAGCAGTTCGTGGACTAGCGGGGCCTACGAGCAGTACTTC. This translates into CASSSWTSGAYEQYF.

This chain connects TRBV5-8 to TRBJ1-1; D might be TRBD1 (5 bases). CDR3 length: 13 amino acids. From germline, CDR1 is SGHTS and CDR2 YDEGEE. V lost 6 bases to trimming and J lost 0 bases, with 9 bases between them. CDR3 DNA sequence: TGTGCCAGCATCCCACAGGTGAACACTGAAGCTTTCTTT. It specifies CASIPQVNTEAFF.

The sample holds a few counts of this clone. The chain links TRBV7-2 to TRBJ2-2; D gene ambiguous. The germline V and J ends were trimmed by 1 base and 7 bases, with 4 bases remaining between them. CDR1 SGHTA and CDR2 FQGNSA come from the germline V gene. This CDR3 spans 12 amino acids. The CDR3 sequence: CASSLVGGELFF. In DNA, the CDR3 is TGTGCCAGCAGCTTAGTTGGCGGGGAGCTGTTTTTT.

V is TRBV27 and J is TRBJ2-7; the D is unclear. V dropped 5 bases and J dropped 4 bases, with 12 bases sitting between them. CDR1 and CDR2 (germline): MNHEY, SMNVEV (reference sequence). This CDR3 has 13 residues. The CDR3 nucleotides read TGTGCCAGCAGTACCCTACCTGTATACGAGCAGTACTTC. It encodes CASSTLPVYEQYF.

V usage is TRBV15 and J usage is TRBJ2-1; D remains ambiguous. Trimming removed 3 bases at V and 5 bases at J, with 2 bases between. CDR3 length: 11 amino acids. Germline V gene lookup returns CDR1 LNHNV and CDR2 YYDKDF (reference sequence). The CDR3 region has the DNA TGTGCCACCAGCAGTCACAATGAGCAGTTCTTC. It translates to CATSSHNEQFF.

The CDR3 nucleotides read TGTGCCAGCAGGACAGGGGGCACGAATGAAAAACTGTTTTTT. Translation: CASRTGGTNEKLFF. This chain uses TRBV2 with TRBJ1-4; the match to TRBD1 covers 10 bases. Germline CDR1 reads SNHLY; CDR2 reads FYNNEI. V gave up 6 bases and J gave up 5 bases; unmatched junction bases: 3. The CDR3 is 14 amino acids.

This sequence joins TRBV11-3 and TRBJ1-2, with a weak D call TRBD1 (6 bases). CDR1 and CDR2 from the germline V gene are SGHNT and YENEEA. The CDR3 totals 15 residues. V shed 4 bases and J shed 2 bases, with 14 bases lying between them. CDR3 loop: CASSSGTFLNYGYTF. The CDR3 region has the DNA TGTGCCAGCAGCTCCGGGACATTCTTAAACTATGGCTACACCTTC.

The chain couples TRBV5-1 to TRBJ2-1, with D hard to call. CDR3 length: 15 amino acids. Germline V gene sequence: CDR1 SGHRS, CDR2 YFSETQ. Trimming shortened V by 4 bases and J by 0 bases, and 11 bases separated the two germline ends. The CDR3 DNA reads as TGCGCCAGCAGCCCCATAGAGGCCTCCTACAATGAGCAGTTCTTC. Encoded protein: CASSPIEASYNEQFF.

DNA of the CDR3: TGTGCCAGCAGTTGGACTTATGGCTACACCTTC. Translating it yields CASSWTYGYTF. The chain carries TRBV28 and TRBJ1-2, with unresolved D. The CDR3 spans 11 residues. CDR1 is MDHEN and CDR2 is SYDVKM in the germline V gene. V was trimmed by 4 bases and J by 5 bases, leaving 5 bases between them.

This clone was counted between two and nine times. The chain joins TRBV7-2 to TRBJ2-2; D is perhaps TRBD1 (6 bases). With 4 bases removed from V and 5 bases from J, the gap between germline ends came to 14 bases. The CDR3 has 15 amino acids. CDR1 and CDR2 from the germline V gene are SGHTA and FQGNSA. CDR3 bases: TGTGCCAGCAGCTCAGCTCCTCAGGGGACCGGGGAGCTGTTTTTT. It encodes CASSSAPQGTGELFF. Filled out from reference TRBV7-2 and TRBJ2-2, the complete variable domain reads GAGVSQSPSNKVTEKGKDVELRCDPISGHTALYWYRQSLGQGLEFLIYFQGNSAPDKSGLPSDRFSAERTGGSVSTLTIQRTQQEDSAVYLCASSSAPQGTGELFFGEGSRLTVL.

The rearrangement uses TRBV7-2 and TRBJ2-7; no clear D. The length of the CDR3 is 15 residues. Germline CDR1 SGHTA, CDR2 FQGNSA. V gave up 0 bases and J gave up 3 bases, with 12 bases separating them. The CDR3 is CASSLAMGYLYEQYF. The CDR3 nucleotides read TGTGCCAGCAGCTTAGCAATGGGTTATCTCTACGAGCAGTACTTC.

This clone was seen a handful of times. V gene TRBV29-1 combines with J gene TRBJ1-1; the D gene is possibly TRBD1 (5 bases). Trimming took off 7 bases at V and 11 bases at J, with 17 bases between the two ends. CDR1 is SQVTM and CDR2 is ANQGSEA in the germline V gene. This CDR3 comprises 11 residues. CDR3: CSAISDRKAFF. CDR3 nucleotide sequence: TGCAGCGCAATTTCCGACAGAAAGGCTTTCTTT.

The chain employs TRBV6-1 and TRBJ2-3; TRBD2 agrees at 11 bases. V trimming: 6 bases; J trimming: 1 base; junction bases outside the gene matches: 6. The germline V gene has CDR1 MNHNS and CDR2 SASEGT. The CDR3 consists of 16 residues. The CDR3 bases are TGTGCCAGCAGCGAACTAGCGGGAGTAGGCACAGATACGCAGTATTTT. Translating gives CASSELAGVGTDTQYF.

The chain joins TRBV2 to TRBJ2-7, with D uncertain. This CDR3 is 11 amino acids long. Deletions cut 6 bases from V and 4 bases from J, with 7 bases between. CDR1 SNHLY and CDR2 FYNNEI come from the germline V gene. This chain's CDR3 is CASRDGYEQYF. The CDR3 region has the DNA TGTGCCAGCAGGGACGGGTACGAGCAGTACTTC.

The chain joins TRBV4-3 to TRBJ1-4; D is unresolved. Germline V lookup: CDR1 LGHNA, CDR2 YSLEER. The CDR3 is 15 amino acids. V was trimmed by 1 base and J by 7 bases, leaving 13 bases between them. The CDR3 protein is CASSQVAPAGEKLFF. CDR3 nucleotides: TGCGCCAGCAGCCAAGTGGCGCCTGCGGGTGAAAAACTGTTTTTT.

The CDR3 bases are TGTGCCAGCAGCTTTAGGACAGGGACGACAGATACGCAGTATTTT. Residues: CASSFRTGTTDTQYF. V gene TRBV7-8 combines with J gene TRBJ2-3, with TRBD1 identical over 8 bases. Per germline, CDR1 SGHVS and CDR2 FQNEAQ. This CDR3 is 15 amino acids long. V was clipped by 3 bases and J by 3 bases; unmatched bases: 5. The whole variable domain, filled in from reference TRBV7-8 and TRBJ2-3, reads GAGVSQSPRYKVAKRGQDVALRCDPISGHVSLFWYQQALGQGPEFLTYFQNEAQLDKSGLPSDRFFAERPEGSVSTLKIQRTQQEDSAVYLCASSFRTGTTDTQYFGPGTRLTVL.